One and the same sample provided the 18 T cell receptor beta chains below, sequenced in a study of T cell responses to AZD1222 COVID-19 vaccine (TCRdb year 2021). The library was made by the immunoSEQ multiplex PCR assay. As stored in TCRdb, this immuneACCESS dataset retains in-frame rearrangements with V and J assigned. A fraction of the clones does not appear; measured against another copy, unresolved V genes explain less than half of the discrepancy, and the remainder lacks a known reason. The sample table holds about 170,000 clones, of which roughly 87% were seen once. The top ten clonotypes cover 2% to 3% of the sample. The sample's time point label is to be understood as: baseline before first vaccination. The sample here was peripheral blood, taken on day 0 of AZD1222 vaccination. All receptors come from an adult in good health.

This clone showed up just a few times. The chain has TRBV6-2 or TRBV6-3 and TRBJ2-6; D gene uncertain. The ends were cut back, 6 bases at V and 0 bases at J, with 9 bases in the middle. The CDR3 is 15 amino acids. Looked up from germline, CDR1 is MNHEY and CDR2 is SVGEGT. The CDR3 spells CASSRTSSGANVLTF. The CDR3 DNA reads TGTGCCAGCAGCCGAACATCCTCTGGGGCCAACGTCCTGACTTTC.

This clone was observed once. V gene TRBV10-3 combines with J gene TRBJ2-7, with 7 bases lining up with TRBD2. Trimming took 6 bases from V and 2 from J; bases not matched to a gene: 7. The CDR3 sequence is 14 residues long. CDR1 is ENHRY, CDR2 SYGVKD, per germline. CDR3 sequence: CAIRGSLATYEQYF. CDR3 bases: TGTGCCATCAGAGGGTCACTAGCGACCTACGAGCAGTACTTC.

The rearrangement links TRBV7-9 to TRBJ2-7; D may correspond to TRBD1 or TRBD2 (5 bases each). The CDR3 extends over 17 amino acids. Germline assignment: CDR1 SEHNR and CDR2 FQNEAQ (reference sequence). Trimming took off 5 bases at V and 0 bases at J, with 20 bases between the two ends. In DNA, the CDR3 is TGTGCCAGCAGCGGAAATGTCGGGGCTGGAGCCTCCTACGAGCAGTACTTC. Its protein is CASSGNVGAGASYEQYF.

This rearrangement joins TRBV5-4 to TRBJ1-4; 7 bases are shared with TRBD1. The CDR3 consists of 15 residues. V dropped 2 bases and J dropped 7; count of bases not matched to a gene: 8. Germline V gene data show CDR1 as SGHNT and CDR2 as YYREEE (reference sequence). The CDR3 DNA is TGTGCCAGCAGCTTTACAGGGGTGAATTCTGAAAAACTGTTTTTT. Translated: CASSFTGVNSEKLFF.

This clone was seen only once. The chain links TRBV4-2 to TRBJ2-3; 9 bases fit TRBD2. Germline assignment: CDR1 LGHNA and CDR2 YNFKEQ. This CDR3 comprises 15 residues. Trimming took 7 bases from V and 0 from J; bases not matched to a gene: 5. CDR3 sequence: CASTRGLASTDTQYF. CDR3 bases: TGTGCCAGCACCAGGGGACTAGCTAGCACAGATACGCAGTATTTT.

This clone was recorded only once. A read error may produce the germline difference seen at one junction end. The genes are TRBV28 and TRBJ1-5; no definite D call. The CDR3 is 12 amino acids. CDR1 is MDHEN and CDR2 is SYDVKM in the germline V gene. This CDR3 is CASRLLNQPQHF. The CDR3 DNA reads TGTGCCAGCAGGCTACTAAATCAGCCCCAACATTTT.

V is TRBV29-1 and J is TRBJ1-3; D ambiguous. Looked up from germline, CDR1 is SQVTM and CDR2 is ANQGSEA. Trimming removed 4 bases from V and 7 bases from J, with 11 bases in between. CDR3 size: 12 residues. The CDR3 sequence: CSVVPNGNTIYF. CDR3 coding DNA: TGCAGCGTTGTCCCTAATGGCAACACCATATATTTT.

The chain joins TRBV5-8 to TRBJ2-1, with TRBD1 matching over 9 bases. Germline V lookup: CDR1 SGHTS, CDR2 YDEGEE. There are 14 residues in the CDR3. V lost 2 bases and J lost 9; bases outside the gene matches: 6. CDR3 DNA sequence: TGTGCCAGCAGCTTCCGGGACAGGGACGTTGAGCAGTTCTTC. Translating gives CASSFRDRDVEQFF.

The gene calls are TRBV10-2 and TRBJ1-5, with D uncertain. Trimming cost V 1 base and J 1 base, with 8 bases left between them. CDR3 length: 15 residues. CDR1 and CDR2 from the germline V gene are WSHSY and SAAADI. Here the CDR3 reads CASSEYGGSNQPQHF. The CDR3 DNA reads TGCGCCAGCAGTGAGTACGGTGGGAGCAATCAGCCCCAGCATTTT.

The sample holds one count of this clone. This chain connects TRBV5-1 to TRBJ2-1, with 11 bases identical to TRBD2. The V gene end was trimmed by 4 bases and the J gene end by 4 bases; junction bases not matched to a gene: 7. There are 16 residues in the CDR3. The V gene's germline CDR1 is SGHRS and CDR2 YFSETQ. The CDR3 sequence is CASSPRLAGTYNEQFF. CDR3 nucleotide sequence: TGCGCCAGCAGCCCTCGACTAGCGGGAACATACAATGAGCAGTTCTTC.

CDR3 sequence (DNA): TGTGCCAGTAGTAACCAGTTTAGCAATCAGCCCCAGCATTTT. This gives the protein CASSNQFSNQPQHF. The chain employs TRBV19 and TRBJ1-5; D remains ambiguous. Germline loops: CDR1 LNHDA, CDR2 SQIVND (reference sequence). Trimming removed 4 bases from V and 0 bases from J, with 7 bases in between. This CDR3 has 14 amino acids.

This CDR3 is CASSEAVSETYNEQFF. Here the CDR3 DNA reads TGTGCCAGCAGTGAAGCGGTCAGCGAAACCTACAATGAGCAGTTCTTC. V is TRBV6-1 and J is TRBJ2-1; D gene ambiguous. The CDR3 covers 16 residues. CDR1 is MNHNS, CDR2 SASEGT, per germline. Trimming cost V 0 bases and J 2 bases, with 11 bases left between them.

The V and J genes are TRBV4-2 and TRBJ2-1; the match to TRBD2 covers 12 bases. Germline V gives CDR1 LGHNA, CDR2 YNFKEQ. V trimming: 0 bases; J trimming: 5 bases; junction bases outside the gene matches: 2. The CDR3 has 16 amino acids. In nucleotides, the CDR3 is TGTGCCAGCAGCCAAGATCTAGCGGGAGGGAACAATGAGCAGTTCTTC. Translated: CASSQDLAGGNNEQFF.

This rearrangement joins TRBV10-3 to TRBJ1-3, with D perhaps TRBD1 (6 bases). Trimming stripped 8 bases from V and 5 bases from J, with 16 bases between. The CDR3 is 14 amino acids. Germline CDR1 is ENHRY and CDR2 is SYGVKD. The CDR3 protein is CAILPEDSRNTIYF. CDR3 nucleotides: TGTGCCATCCTACCCGAGGACAGTAGAAACACCATATATTTT.

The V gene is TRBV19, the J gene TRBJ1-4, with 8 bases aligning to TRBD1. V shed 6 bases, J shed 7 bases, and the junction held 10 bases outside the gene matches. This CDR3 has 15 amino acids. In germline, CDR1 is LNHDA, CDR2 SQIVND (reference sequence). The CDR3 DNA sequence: TGTGCCAGTAGACGAACCGGGACAGGAGGTGAAAAACTGTTTTTT. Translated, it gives CASRRTGTGGEKLFF.

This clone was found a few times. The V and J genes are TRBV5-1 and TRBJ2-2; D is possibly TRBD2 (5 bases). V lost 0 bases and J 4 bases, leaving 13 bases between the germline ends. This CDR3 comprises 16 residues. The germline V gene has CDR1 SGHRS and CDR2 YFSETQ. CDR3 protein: CASSLVSQAGTGELFF. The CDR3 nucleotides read TGCGCCAGCAGCTTGGTTTCGCAGGCGGGCACCGGGGAGCTGTTTTTT.

The CDR3 here is CASRSKPPGNRAYYGYTF. In DNA, the CDR3 is TGTGCAAGTCGCTCCAAACCGCCAGGGAACAGGGCCTACTATGGCTACACCTTC. The chain employs TRBV12-2 and TRBJ1-2; no DNA check was done on the table's D call, TRBD1. TRBV12-2 constitutes a pseudogene. The CDR3 runs 18 residues.

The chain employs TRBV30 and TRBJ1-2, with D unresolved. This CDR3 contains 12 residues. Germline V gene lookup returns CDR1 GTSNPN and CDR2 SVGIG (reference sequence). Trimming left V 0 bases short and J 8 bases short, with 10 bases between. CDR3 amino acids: CAWSVGSHGYTF. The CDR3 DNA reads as TGTGCCTGGAGTGTTGGCAGTCACGGCTACACCTTC.